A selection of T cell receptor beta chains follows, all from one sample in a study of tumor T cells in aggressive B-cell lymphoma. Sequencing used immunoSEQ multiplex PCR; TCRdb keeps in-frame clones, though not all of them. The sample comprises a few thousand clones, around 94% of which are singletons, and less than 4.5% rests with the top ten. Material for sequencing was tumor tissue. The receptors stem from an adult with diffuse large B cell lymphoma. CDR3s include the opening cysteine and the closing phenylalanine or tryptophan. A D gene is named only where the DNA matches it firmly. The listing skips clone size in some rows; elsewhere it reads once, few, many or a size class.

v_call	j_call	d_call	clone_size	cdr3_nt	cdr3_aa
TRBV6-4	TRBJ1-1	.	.	TGTGCCAGCAGTGACGAGCGGCAGATTAGCACTGAAGCTTTCTTT	CASSDERQISTEAFF
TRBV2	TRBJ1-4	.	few	TGTGCCAGCGAAGAGGACAGAACGACCGAAAAACTGTTTTTT	CASEEDRTTEKLFF
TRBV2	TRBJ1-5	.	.	TGTGCCAGCAGGTGGGGCGGGGGTAGCAATCAGCCCCAGCATTTT	CASRWGGGSNQPQHF
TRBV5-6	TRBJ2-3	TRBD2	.	TGTGCCAGCAGCTTGGGAAGCGGGGGGGCTGATACGCAGTATTTT	CASSLGSGGADTQYF
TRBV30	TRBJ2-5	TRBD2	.	TGTGCCTGGGGGCGGAGAGGCCTAGCGGGGCGGGGGGAGACCCAGTACTTC	CAWGRRGLAGRGETQYF
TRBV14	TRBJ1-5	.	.	TGTGCCAGCAGCCAATGGCAGAGCAATCAGCCCCAGCATTTT	CASSQWQSNQPQHF
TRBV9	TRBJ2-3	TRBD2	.	TGTGCCAGCACCCAGAGCGGGGGCCATCGCACAGATACGCAGTATTTT	CASTQSGGHRTDTQYF
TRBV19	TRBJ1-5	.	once	TGTGCCAGTAGTATGGAGCTTTTTGGCAATCAGCCCCAGCATTTT	CASSMELFGNQPQHF
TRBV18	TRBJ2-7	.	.	TGTGCCAGCTCGCCCAAGCAGGGGGGCGAGCAGTACTTC	CASSPKQGGEQYF
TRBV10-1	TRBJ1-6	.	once	TGCGCCAGCAGGGACAGATCGGGTTTCGGTAATTCACCCCTCCACTTT	CASRDRSGFGNSPLHF
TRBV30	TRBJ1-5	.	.	TGTGCCTGGAGTCACGTCGGCAGGAATAATCAGCCCCAGCATTTT	CAWSHVGRNNQPQHF
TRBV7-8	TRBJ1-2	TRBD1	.	TGTGCCAGCAGAGAAAGGGGGCACAGCGATGGCTACACCTTC	CASRERGHSDGYTF
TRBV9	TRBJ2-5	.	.	TGTGCCAGCAGCGTAGTCGGGGAAGAGACCCAGTACTTC	CASSVVGEETQYF
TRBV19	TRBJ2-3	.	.	TGTGCCAGTAGTATAGCTGGGCGCTCTGGGGATACGCAGTATTTT	CASSIAGRSGDTQYF
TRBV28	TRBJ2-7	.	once	TGTGCCAGCATTACACAGGGCCAATCGGACGAGCAGTACTTC	CASITQGQSDEQYF
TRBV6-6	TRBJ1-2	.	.	TGTGCCAGCAGTTTGGAGGAGAACTATGGCTACACCTTC	CASSLEENYGYTF
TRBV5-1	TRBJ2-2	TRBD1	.	TGCGCCAGCAGCTCACAGGGGGCTCGGACCGGGGAGCTGTTTTTT	CASSSQGARTGELFF
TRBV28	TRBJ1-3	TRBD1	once	TGTGCCAGCAGGCCGTTCTCCGGGACAGCCAGCTCTGGAAACACCATATATTTT	CASRPFSGTASSGNTIYF
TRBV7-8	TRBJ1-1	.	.	TGTGCCAGCAGCTGGGGTTCAGGGGACACTGAAGCTTTCTTT	CASSWGSGDTEAFF
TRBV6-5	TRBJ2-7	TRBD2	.	TGTGCCAGCAGTTCCATAGCGGGGGCCTTCTCCTACGAGCAGTACTTC	CASSSIAGAFSYEQYF
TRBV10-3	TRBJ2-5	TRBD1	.	TGTGCCATCAGTGAAGTGGCAGGGGGCGTTCAAAGCATCCAAGAGACCCAGTACTTC	CAISEVAGGVQSIQETQYF
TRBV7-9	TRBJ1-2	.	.	TGTGCCAGCAGCTTAGTATCCCAGTATGGCTACACCTTC	CASSLVSQYGYTF
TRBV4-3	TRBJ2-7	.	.	TGCGCCAGCAGCCAAGGATCCGCGGGGGAGCAGTACTTC	CASSQGSAGEQYF
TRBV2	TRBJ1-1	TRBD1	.	TGTGCCAGCAGTCGACAGGGCGGTATCACTGAAGCTTTCTTT	CASSRQGGITEAFF
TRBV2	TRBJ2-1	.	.	TGTGCCAGCAGTGATGCTCGGTACAATGAGCAGTTCTTC	CASSDARYNEQFF
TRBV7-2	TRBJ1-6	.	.	TGTGCCAGCAGCCCCCGCGTCAATTCACCCCTCCACTTT	CASSPRVNSPLHF
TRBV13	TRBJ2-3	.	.	TGTGCCAGCAGCGTACTCGAGACAGCCTCTAGCACAGATACGCAGTATTTT	CASSVLETASSTDTQYF
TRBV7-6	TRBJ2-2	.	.	TGTGCCAGCAGCTTATGGGGCGTGAACACCGGGGAGCTGTTTTTT	CASSLWGVNTGELFF
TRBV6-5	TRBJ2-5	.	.	TGTGCCAGCAGTTACTCGACATTAGGCCAAGAGACCCAGTACTTC	CASSYSTLGQETQYF
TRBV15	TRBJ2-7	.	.	TGTGCCACCAGCAGAGATCTGGGAGTCAGTTACGAGCAGTACTTC	CATSRDLGVSYEQYF
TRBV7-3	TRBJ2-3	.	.	TGTGCCAGCAGCTTAGACACAGGAGCAGATACGCAGTATTTT	CASSLDTGADTQYF
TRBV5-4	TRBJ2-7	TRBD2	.	TGTGCCAGCAGCTTGGCCTGGGCTAGCGGGATGGCCTACGAGCAGTACTTC	CASSLAWASGMAYEQYF
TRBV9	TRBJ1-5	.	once	TGTGCCAGCGGCGTAGAGGCAGGGATTCAGCCCCAGCATTTT	CASGVEAGIQPQHF
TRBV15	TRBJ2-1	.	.	TGTGCCACCAGCACCTTAAGAGGGACTGGCGATGAGCAGTTCTTC	CATSTLRGTGDEQFF
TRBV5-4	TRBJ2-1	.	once	TGTGCCAGCAGCTTGAAGGCAGGGACCTACAATGAGCAGTTCTTC	CASSLKAGTYNEQFF
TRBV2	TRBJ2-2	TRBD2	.	TGTGCCAGACGACTAGCGGGGTCCAGAGGGGAGCTGTTTTTT	CARRLAGSRGELFF
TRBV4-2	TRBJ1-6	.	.	TGTGCCAGCAGCCAAGTTGGAGATTCACCCCTCCACTTT	CASSQVGDSPLHF
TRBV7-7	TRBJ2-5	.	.	TGTGCTAGCAGCTTATGGGCAGGCCAAGAGACCCAGTACTTC	CASSLWAGQETQYF
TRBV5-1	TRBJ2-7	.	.	TGCGCCAGCAGCTTGGAGGCAGGGTTAATCTACGAGCAGTACTTC	CASSLEAGLIYEQYF
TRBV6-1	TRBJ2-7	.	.	TGTGCCAGCAGTGAAGCTCCGGGTCCGGGCTACGAGCAGTACTTC	CASSEAPGPGYEQYF
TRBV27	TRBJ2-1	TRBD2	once	TGTGCCAGCAGTTTGGTGCTAGCGGGATTAGATGGTGAGCAGTTCTTC	CASSLVLAGLDGEQFF
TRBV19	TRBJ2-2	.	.	TGTGCCAGTAGTGTACAGGGTGGGGACACCGGGGAGCTGTTTTTT	CASSVQGGDTGELFF
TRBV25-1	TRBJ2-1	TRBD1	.	TGTGCCAGCAGTGAATTAGGGGACAGGGAACAGAATGAGCAGTTCTTC	CASSELGDREQNEQFF
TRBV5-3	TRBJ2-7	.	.	TGTGCCAGAAGCTGGAGGAGGGGACCTCAAAAACTCTACGAGCAGTACTTC	CARSWRRGPQKLYEQYF
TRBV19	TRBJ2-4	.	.	TGTGCCAGTAGTTGGGGCAACGAAAACATTCAGTACTTC	CASSWGNENIQYF
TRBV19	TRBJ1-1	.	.	TGTGCCAACCCGTATGGACAACTGAACACTGAAGCTTTCTTT	CANPYGQLNTEAFF
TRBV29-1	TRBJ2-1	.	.	TGCAGCGTTAAGGGGCCGAGGTCTGGCGCCTACAATGAGCAGTTCTTC	CSVKGPRSGAYNEQFF
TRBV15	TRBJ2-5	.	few	TGTGCCACCAGCAGTGAAGGGGCGCCGGGAGAGACCCAGTACTTC	CATSSEGAPGETQYF
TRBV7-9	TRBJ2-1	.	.	TGTGCCAGCAGCTTAGCGGGCACGTACAATGAGCAGTTCTTC	CASSLAGTYNEQFF
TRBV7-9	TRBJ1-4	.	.	TGTGCCAGCAGCTTAGGGCAACGTGCAACTAATGAAAAACTGTTTTTT	CASSLGQRATNEKLFF
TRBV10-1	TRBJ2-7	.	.	TGCGCCAGCAGTGACCCGGGTCGACAGACCGAAATCTACGAGCAGTACTTC	CASSDPGRQTEIYEQYF
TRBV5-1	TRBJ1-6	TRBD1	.	TGCGCCAGCAGCTTGGAAGACAGGGGACGTCCATCCCTCCACTTT	CASSLEDRGRPSLHF
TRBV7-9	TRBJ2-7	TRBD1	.	TGTGCCAGCAGCTTAGACAGGGGGACCTACGAGCAGTACTTC	CASSLDRGTYEQYF
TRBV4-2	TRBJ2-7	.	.	TGTGCCAGCAGCCAAGATGAGGGCGGACCCTACGAGCAGTACTTC	CASSQDEGGPYEQYF
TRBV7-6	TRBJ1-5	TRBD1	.	TGTGCCAGCGGGACAGCAGATCAGCCCCAGCATTTT	CASGTADQPQHF
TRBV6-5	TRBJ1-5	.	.	TGTGCCAGCAGTTACTCCGCGGAGGGTCAGCCCCAGCATTTT	CASSYSAEGQPQHF